One sample yielded the 16 T cell receptor beta chains listed below, sequenced in a study of cytomegalovirus exposure and HLA in healthy donors. It was with 60 Vbeta and 13 Jbeta primers that the PCR ran. The assay was immunoSEQ multiplex PCR, and TCRdb's table has in-frame clones only and misses some. The sample includes 180,000 or so clones, roughly 80% of them seen just once. The material sequenced was PBMCs. The receptors shown here come from a woman in her forties in good health and CMV-seropositive.

The chain employs TRBV11-2 and TRBJ2-7; 11 bases are shared with TRBD2. This CDR3 has 16 amino acids. J was trimmed by 1 base and V by 5 bases; bases with no gene match: 7. Germline V gene lookup returns CDR1 SGHAT and CDR2 FQNNGV. The CDR3 bases are TGTGCCAGCAGCGCCACACTAGCGGGAGTTTCCTACGAGCAGTACTTC. Amino acids: CASSATLAGVSYEQYF.

The gene calls are TRBV20-1 and TRBJ2-7; D not certain. Germline CDR1 is DFQATT and CDR2 is SNEGSKA (reference sequence). V was shortened by 5 bases and J by 2 bases, with 7 bases between the two germline ends. The CDR3 contains 11 residues. CDR3 sequence (DNA): TGCAGTGCTGAGAGGACCTACGAGCAGTACTTC. This translates into CSAERTYEQYF.

J is TRBJ2-5 and V is TRBV13; 7 positions agree with TRBD2. This CDR3 has 16 residues. The V and J ends lost 4 bases and 4 bases, in that order; junction bases with no gene match: 12. Germline CDR1 PRHDT, CDR2 FYEKMQ (reference sequence). In DNA, the CDR3 is TGTGCCAGCAGCTCCGGGACTACCTATGGGGGAGAGACCCAGTACTTC. Encoded protein: CASSSGTTYGGETQYF.

This sequence joins TRBV7-9 and TRBJ1-2; 7 nucleotides match TRBD1. Per the germline V gene, CDR1 is SEHNR and CDR2 is FQNEAQ (reference sequence). The J segment lost 4 bases and the V segment lost 4 bases, leaving 9 bases of the junction unmatched. CDR3 size: 15 residues. The CDR3 DNA sequence: TGTGCCAGCAGCTATACCCGGACAGGATCCTATGGCTACACCTTC. The encoded protein is CASSYTRTGSYGYTF.

CDR3 DNA: TGTGCCAGCAGTACCGATTGGACAACCGGGGGCTACACCTTC. Its translation: CASSTDWTTGGYTF. The rearrangement joins TRBV6-5 to TRBJ1-2; tentatively, D is TRBD1 (5 bases). CDR1 is MNHEY, CDR2 SVGAGI, per germline. This CDR3 has 14 residues. Deletions cut 5 bases from V and 8 bases from J, with 18 bases between.

V and J are TRBV4-2 and TRBJ2-3, with D possibly matching TRBD2 (6 bases). CDR3 length: 17 residues. V gave up 0 bases and J gave up 0 bases, with 13 bases separating them. Per the germline V gene, CDR1 is LGHNA and CDR2 is YNFKEQ. CDR3 in amino acids: CASSQESGLASTDTQYF. CDR3 DNA sequence: TGTGCCAGCAGCCAAGAGTCTGGGCTAGCGAGCACAGATACGCAGTATTTT.

The V gene is TRBV10-3, the J gene TRBJ2-7; D remains ambiguous. In germline, CDR1 is ENHRY, CDR2 SYGVKD. V gave up 4 bases and J gave up 0 bases, with 4 bases separating them. The CDR3 has 12 amino acids. The CDR3 sequence is CAISAGSYEQYF. The DNA for the CDR3 is TGTGCCATCAGTGCGGGCTCCTACGAGCAGTACTTC.

This clone was counted a few times. This rearrangement joins TRBV10-2 to TRBJ2-5; TRBD1 matches at 9 bases. The CDR3 spans 15 residues. Trimming cost V 4 bases and J 2 bases; bases outside gene matches: 5. CDR1 is WSHSY, CDR2 SAAADI, per germline. CDR3 sequence reads: CASSGRDRAQETQYF. As DNA, the CDR3 is TGCGCCAGCAGTGGTCGGGACAGGGCTCAAGAGACCCAGTACTTC.

The chain has TRBV5-1 and TRBJ2-7; 7 nucleotides line up with TRBD1. In germline, CDR1 is SGHRS, CDR2 YFSETQ. This CDR3 comprises 14 residues. The ends lost 4 bases at V and 7 bases at J; junction bases unmatched: 11. As DNA, the CDR3 is TGCGCCAGCAGCCGGGGACAGTCCATTGAGGAGCAGTACTTC. This encodes CASSRGQSIEEQYF.

The chain joins TRBV4-1 to TRBJ2-1, with 8 bases matching TRBD2. V lost 1 base and J lost 3; bases outside the gene matches: 14. Germline-derived CDR1 and CDR2 are MGHRA and YSYEKL. The CDR3 contains 19 residues. Written as DNA, the CDR3 is TGCGCCAGCAGCCAAGTTTCCAGCGGGAGTCTTGGGGGCTACAATGAGCAGTTCTTC. It yields the protein CASSQVSSGSLGGYNEQFF.

There are a few counts of this clone. The J gene is TRBJ2-7, the V gene TRBV7-2, with TRBD2 matching over 10 bases. V gave up 5 bases and J gave up 5 bases; unmatched junction bases: 9. Germline CDR1 reads SGHTA; CDR2 reads FQGNSA. CDR3 size: 15 residues. CDR3 sequence reads: CASSLGGSGRDEQYF. CDR3 nucleotides: TGTGCCAGCAGCCTGGGGGGGAGCGGGAGGGACGAGCAGTACTTC.

This clone has more than one count but fewer than ten. The chain has TRBV2 and TRBJ2-7; possibly TRBD2 for D (5 bases). The CDR3 has 14 amino acids. The V end lost 6 bases, the J end lost 6 bases, and 18 bases lay between the germline ends. Germline lookup yields CDR1 SNHLY and CDR2 FYNNEI. The CDR3 loop is CASSLWTPNSEQYF. The CDR3 DNA is TGTGCCAGCAGCTTATGGACTCCCAATTCCGAGCAGTACTTC.

The chain has TRBV11-2 and TRBJ2-1, with a tentative D call TRBD1 (6 bases). CDR1 and CDR2 (germline): SGHAT, FQNNGV. This CDR3 is built from 13 residues. The V and J ends lost 3 bases and 9 bases respectively, with 12 bases between them. The CDR3, as DNA: TGTGCCAGCAGCTTCAATAACAGGGTTGAGCAGTTCTTC. Amino acid sequence: CASSFNNRVEQFF.

V is TRBV28 and J is TRBJ1-1; 7 nucleotides match TRBD1. The CDR3 spans 15 residues. The germline gives CDR1 MDHEN, CDR2 SYDVKM. J lost 4 bases, V lost 5 bases, and 10 bases had no gene match. The CDR3 DNA sequence: TGTGCCAGCAGTGCCAGTGGGACAGCAGTCACTGAAGCTTTCTTT. The encoded protein is CASSASGTAVTEAFF.

This chain's CDR3 is CSAWGTGYEKLFF. The CDR3 DNA reads as TGCAGCGCGTGGGGGACAGGTTACGAAAAACTGTTTTTT. This sequence joins TRBV29-1 and TRBJ1-4; 8 bases align to TRBD1. This CDR3 comprises 13 residues. Germline loops: CDR1 SQVTM, CDR2 ANQGSEA. The trim removed 7 bases at V and 8 bases at J, leaving 9 bases unmatched.

This clone was observed a few times. The CDR3 DNA reads as TGTGCCAGCAGTTCCTCGACAGGGCCTCCCTACGAGCAGTACTTC. This gives the protein CASSSSTGPPYEQYF. The V and J genes are TRBV6-5 and TRBJ2-7; TRBD1 aligns across 7 bases. With 4 bases clipped from V and 2 bases from J, the junction kept 8 bases outside the gene matches. Germline lookup yields CDR1 MNHEY and CDR2 SVGAGI. The CDR3 loop spans 15 amino acids.